These 9 T cell receptor beta chains share one sample of origin, sequenced in a study of blood T cell repertoires in COVID-19. Sequenced by immunoSEQ multiplex PCR; TCRdb stores in-frame clones only, minus some. The table records around 210,000 clones, approximately 91% of them present only once. Sequencing was performed on peripheral blood. The receptors shown here come from a man aged 50 to 60 with COVID-19, enrolled during active disease.

The rearrangement joins TRBV7-9 to TRBJ2-3, with 10 bases fitting TRBD2. CDR1 SEHNR and CDR2 FQNEAQ come from the germline V gene (reference sequence). The J segment lost 2 bases and the V segment lost 1 base, leaving 3 bases of the junction unmatched. The CDR3 contains 16 residues. The CDR3 coding sequence is TGTGCCAGCAGCTTAGGTACTAGCGGGGTCACAGATACGCAGTATTTT. It translates to CASSLGTSGVTDTQYF.

The sample holds a few counts of this clone. This chain connects TRBV5-6 to TRBJ1-2; D gene ambiguous. V was pared by 4 bases and J by 1 base, with 17 bases between. CDR1 and CDR2 (germline): SGHDT, YYEEEE. The CDR3 covers 16 residues. The CDR3 reads CASSPAILQDNYGYTF. CDR3 nucleotides: TGTGCCAGCAGCCCAGCGATTCTTCAAGATAACTATGGCTACACCTTC.

The rearrangement uses TRBV28 and TRBJ1-1; TRBD1 is a possible D gene (5 bases). This CDR3 spans 11 amino acids. Trimming stripped 9 bases from V and 4 bases from J, with 9 bases between. Germline assignment: CDR1 MDHEN and CDR2 SYDVKM. CDR3: CAREGTTEAFF. DNA for the CDR3: TGTGCCAGGGAGGGGACCACTGAAGCTTTCTTT.

V is TRBV7-8 and J is TRBJ1-4, with TRBD1 matching over 7 bases. V shed 1 base, J shed 7 bases, and the junction held 9 bases outside the gene matches. The length of the CDR3 is 16 residues. The V gene's germline CDR1 is SGHVS and CDR2 FQNEAQ. Here the CDR3 reads CASSLGTGGAGEKLFF. CDR3 in DNA: TGTGCCAGCAGCTTAGGGACAGGCGGCGCCGGTGAAAAACTGTTTTTT.

This clone was seen just once. This chain connects TRBV5-1 to TRBJ2-1; possible D gene TRBD2, 5 bases. CDR1 and CDR2 from the germline V gene are SGHRS and YFSETQ. Trimming pared 6 bases from V and 10 bases from J, leaving 20 bases between. The length of the CDR3 is 14 residues. The CDR3 reads CASTTDYRSGEQFF. As DNA, the CDR3 is TGCGCCAGCACCACCGACTATCGATCGGGCGAGCAGTTCTTC.

This clone came up once. This rearrangement joins TRBV5-8 to TRBJ1-2; 7 bases are shared with TRBD1. Unmatched junction bases numbered 14, after V lost 1 base and J lost 8 bases. The CDR3 totals 16 residues. Germline CDR1 SGHTS, CDR2 YDEGEE. The CDR3 loop reads CASSLSLRTGVGGYTF. In nucleotides, the CDR3 is TGTGCCAGCAGCTTGTCTCTTCGCACAGGGGTTGGCGGCTACACCTTC.

The CDR3 coding sequence is TGCAGTGCTACCCGGACAGGAGAAGCTTTCTTT. Translation gives CSATRTGEAFF. The rearrangement uses TRBV20-1 and TRBJ1-1, with 7 bases lining up with TRBD1. The CDR3 sequence is 11 residues long. The germline V gene has CDR1 DFQATT and CDR2 SNEGSKA (reference sequence). The trim removed 4 bases at V and 8 bases at J, leaving 4 bases unmatched.

This clone appeared many times. The sample holds other DNA sequences that translate to the same CDR3. V gene TRBV7-9 combines with J gene TRBJ1-1; 8 bases match TRBD1. V trimming: 2 bases; J trimming: 0 bases; junction bases outside the gene matches: 2. There are 15 residues in the CDR3. The germline CDR1 and CDR2 sequences are SEHNR and FQNEAQ (reference sequence). CDR3 region: CASSLRTGLNTEAFF. CDR3 nucleotide sequence: TGTGCCAGCAGCTTACGGACAGGGTTGAACACTGAAGCTTTCTTT.

This chain joins TRBV30 and TRBJ2-1; D is unclear. CDR1 is GTSNPN and CDR2 is SVGIG in the germline V gene (reference sequence). Trimming took 2 bases from V and 8 from J, leaving 13 bases between them. The CDR3 contains 13 residues. This CDR3 is CAWSPSGSYEQFF. As DNA, the CDR3 is TGTGCCTGGAGTCCTTCCGGGTCGTATGAGCAGTTCTTC.